The 31 T cell receptor beta chains reported below all come from one sample, sequenced in a study of blood T cell repertoires in COVID-19. The protocol was immunoSEQ multiplex PCR, while the TCRdb copy is restricted to in-frame clones and leaves out a portion. The sample carries over 95,000 clones, approximately 84% recorded once. Sequencing input: peripheral blood. The receptor set was obtained from a woman between 35 and 50 years old with acute or convalescent COVID-19.

The genes are TRBV5-4 and TRBJ1-2; possible D gene TRBD1, 5 bases. The ends were cut back, 3 bases at V and 2 bases at J, with 8 bases in the middle. This CDR3 spans 13 amino acids. The germline V gene encodes CDR1 SGHNT and CDR2 YYREEE (reference sequence). CDR3 loop: CASSYRGNYGYTF. The CDR3 DNA reads TGTGCCAGCAGCTATCGGGGGAACTATGGCTACACCTTC.

The chain joins TRBV5-5 to TRBJ1-4, with D possibly being TRBD1 (5 bases). Germline V gene sequence: CDR1 SGHKS, CDR2 YYEKEE (reference sequence). The germline V and J ends were trimmed by 2 bases and 6 bases, with 14 bases remaining between them. The CDR3 runs 15 residues. The DNA for the CDR3 is TGTGCCAGCAGCTTCCAGGGTGACACTTATGAAAAACTGTTTTTT. Translation: CASSFQGDTYEKLFF.

The table lists this clone with a count of one. The chain has TRBV6-5 and TRBJ1-2; the match to TRBD1 covers 7 bases. Germline V gene data show CDR1 as MNHEY and CDR2 as SVGAGI. The CDR3 has 14 amino acids. Trimming at V came to 5 bases and at J to 4 bases, leaving 7 bases not matched to a gene. CDR3 in DNA: TGTGCCAGCAGTCGGACAGGAGGGGCCTATGGCTACACCTTC. This translates into CASSRTGGAYGYTF.

The chain combines TRBV30 with TRBJ2-7, with a weak D call TRBD2 (5 bases). V dropped 1 base and J dropped 4 bases, with 11 bases sitting between them. The CDR3 extends over 13 amino acids. Per germline, CDR1 GTSNPN and CDR2 SVGIG (reference sequence). CDR3 sequence (DNA): TGTGCCTGGAGTGAGGGAGCGAGGTACGAGCAGTACTTC. Protein product: CAWSEGARYEQYF.

The gene calls are TRBV9 and TRBJ2-3, with TRBD2 matching 7 bases. V lost 5 bases to trimming and J lost 7 bases; unmatched junction nucleotides: 13. This CDR3 has 15 amino acids. Germline CDR1 SGDLS, CDR2 YYNGEE. The CDR3 region has the DNA TGTGCCAGCAGTTCGGAGGCGGGAGCGATAAATACGCAGTATTTT. It translates to CASSSEAGAINTQYF.

The chain uses TRBV9 and TRBJ1-2; a possible D gene is TRBD1 (6 bases). Germline V CDR1 and CDR2: SGDLS, YYNGEE. The CDR3 spans 15 residues. Trimming removed 3 bases from V and 0 bases from J, with 12 bases in between. CDR3 sequence (DNA): TGTGCCAGCAGCGCACGACAGGCCGCTAACTATGGCTACACCTTC. This translates into CASSARQAANYGYTF.

The CDR3 region has the DNA TGTGCCAGCAGCCTCACTAGTGTCCCCACAGATACGCAGTATTTT. It codes for CASSLTSVPTDTQYF. This chain uses TRBV7-3 with TRBJ2-3; perhaps TRBD2 as D (5 bases). Deletions cut 5 bases from V and 2 bases from J, with 14 bases between. The length of the CDR3 is 15 residues. CDR1 is SGHTA, CDR2 FQGTGA, per germline.

The chain has TRBV30 and TRBJ1-3, with D possibly TRBD1 on 5 matching bases. Germline V gene sequence: CDR1 GTSNPN, CDR2 SVGIG (reference sequence). This CDR3 is built from 15 residues. The V and J ends lost 3 bases and 2 bases respectively, with 14 bases between them. The CDR3 nucleotides are TGTGCCTGGAGGTCTAGGGGAAAGGCTGGAAACACCATATATTTT. The encoded protein is CAWRSRGKAGNTIYF.

V gene TRBV30 combines with J gene TRBJ1-3; no firm D call. Per germline, CDR1 GTSNPN and CDR2 SVGIG (reference sequence). The V end was cut by 5 bases, the J end by 2 bases, with 13 bases between. CDR3 size: 14 residues. The CDR3 DNA reads TGTGCCTGGGGCCCCTATGAGGCTGGAAACACCATATATTTT. Its protein is CAWGPYEAGNTIYF.

The rearrangement uses TRBV29-1 and TRBJ2-1, with TRBD2 matching 8 bases. V lost 3 bases, J lost 1 base, and 5 bases stayed unmatched. The CDR3 is 15 amino acids. The germline CDR1 and CDR2 sequences are SQVTM and ANQGSEA. CDR3 residues: CSVDLAGGSYNEQFF. CDR3 nucleotides: TGCAGCGTTGATCTCGCGGGGGGTTCCTACAATGAGCAGTTCTTC.

The rearrangement links TRBV30 to TRBJ1-4; D is perhaps TRBD1 (6 bases). The CDR3 has 17 residues. Germline V gene data show CDR1 as GTSNPN and CDR2 as SVGIG (reference sequence). Trimming pared 1 base from V and 8 bases from J, leaving 23 bases between. The CDR3 DNA is TGTGCCTGGAGTGGGGCGCGGGGGCCAGGGCTCCAGGAAAAACTGTTTTTT. Amino acid sequence: CAWSGARGPGLQEKLFF.

V is TRBV6-5 and J is TRBJ1-1; the D is unclear. Trimming left V 2 bases short and J 3 bases short, with 7 bases between. This CDR3 is built from 13 residues. The germline V gene has CDR1 MNHEY and CDR2 SVGAGI. The CDR3 nucleotides read TGTGCCAGCAGTTACACGGGATACACTGAAGCTTTCTTT. This sequence encodes CASSYTGYTEAFF.

This clone was detected only once. The chain recombines TRBV18 with TRBJ2-2, with unresolved D. Looked up from germline, CDR1 is KGHSH and CDR2 is LQKENI. The V end lost 5 bases, the J end lost 5 bases, and 6 bases lay between the germline ends. This CDR3 is 12 amino acids long. CDR3 protein: CASSSSTGELFF. The CDR3 coding sequence is TGTGCCAGCTCATCGAGTACCGGGGAGCTGTTTTTT.

Only one count was recorded for this clone. This chain connects TRBV13 to TRBJ2-7, with D possibly being TRBD1 (6 bases). Trimming cost V 4 bases and J 3 bases, with 7 bases left between them. This CDR3 contains 12 residues. CDR1 is PRHDT, CDR2 FYEKMQ, per germline (reference sequence). Written as DNA, the CDR3 is TGTGCCAGCAGCTCACAGGGCTACGAGCAGTACTTC. The encoded protein is CASSSQGYEQYF.

DNA of the CDR3: TGCGCCAGCAGCCAAGGAAGGATTAGCGGGGATAAAGAGACCCAGTACTTC. Its translation: CASSQGRISGDKETQYF. This chain connects TRBV4-3 to TRBJ2-5, with 8 bases that match TRBD2. In germline, CDR1 is LGHNA, CDR2 YSLEER. The trim removed 1 base at V and 3 bases at J, leaving 10 bases unmatched. This CDR3 contains 17 residues.

The chain links TRBV7-8 to TRBJ2-3; D is ambiguous. The length of the CDR3 is 16 residues. CDR1 is SGHVS, CDR2 FQNEAQ, per germline. Trimming pared 2 bases from V and 2 bases from J, leaving 14 bases between. The CDR3 reads CASSLRDTKPTDTQYF. DNA of the CDR3: TGTGCCAGCAGCTTAAGAGACACGAAGCCCACAGATACGCAGTATTTT. Complete variable domain (other parts from reference TRBV7-8 and TRBJ2-3): GAGVSQSPRYKVAKRGQDVALRCDPISGHVSLFWYQQALGQGPEFLTYFQNEAQLDKSGLPSDRFFAERPEGSVSTLKIQRTQQEDSAVYLCASSLRDTKPTDTQYFGPGTRLTVL.

This sequence joins TRBV5-1 and TRBJ1-4; D is undetermined. The CDR3 runs to 16 residues. V dropped 3 bases and J dropped 0 bases, with 12 bases sitting between them. Germline V gene sequence: CDR1 SGHRS, CDR2 YFSETQ. CDR3 loop: CASSSRRSSTNEKLFF. The CDR3 nucleotides are TGCGCCAGCAGCTCCCGACGGAGCTCAACTAATGAAAAACTGTTTTTT.

The CDR3 region is CASSSRVSVNYGYTF. The CDR3 DNA is TGTGCCAGCAGCTCCAGGGTATCGGTTAACTATGGCTACACCTTC. The chain is built from TRBV7-2 and TRBJ1-2, with D tentatively TRBD1 (5 bases). Germline V gene lookup returns CDR1 SGHTA and CDR2 FQGNSA. The CDR3 consists of 15 residues. With 4 bases removed from V and 1 base from J, the gap between germline ends came to 13 bases.

V and J are TRBV30 and TRBJ1-3; tentatively, D is TRBD1 (5 bases). This CDR3 has 14 residues. Deletions cut 3 bases from V and 4 bases from J, with 13 bases between. CDR1 is GTSNPN, CDR2 SVGIG, per germline (reference sequence). The CDR3 DNA follows: TGTGCCTGGAGGACGTCGGGGGGAGGAAACACCATATATTTT. Protein product: CAWRTSGGGNTIYF. The variable domain in full, completed from reference TRBV30 and TRBJ1-3, reads SQTIHQWPATLVQPVGSPLSLECTVEGTSNPNLYWYRQAAGRGLQLLFYSVGIGQISSEVPQNLSASRPQDRQFILSSKKLLLSDSGFYLCAWRTSGGGNTIYFGEGSWLTVV.

The chain has TRBV3-1 (or the pseudogene TRBV3-2) and TRBJ2-2, with 9 bases that match TRBD2. J lost 4 bases, V lost 0 bases, and 9 bases had no gene match. This CDR3 is 18 amino acids long. Germline CDR1 and CDR2: LGHDT and YNNKEL (reference sequence). CDR3 in amino acids: CASSQEPIAGGPTGELFF. CDR3 in DNA: TGTGCCAGCAGCCAAGAGCCAATCGCGGGGGGGCCCACCGGGGAGCTGTTTTTT.

V and J are TRBV10-3 and TRBJ2-7; 8 bases match TRBD2. There are 13 residues in the CDR3. The germline gives CDR1 ENHRY, CDR2 SYGVKD. V shed 0 bases and J 6 bases; nucleotides not matched to a gene: 1. The CDR3, as DNA: TGTGCCATCAGTGAGTCTCGGGGGGGCGAGCAGTACTTC. Translated, it gives CAISESRGGEQYF.

The J gene is TRBJ2-7, the V gene TRBV19; 7 bases map to TRBD2. The length of the CDR3 is 15 residues. CDR1 is LNHDA and CDR2 is SQIVND in the germline V gene (reference sequence). The trim removed 6 bases at V and 2 bases at J, leaving 10 bases unmatched. This chain's CDR3 is CASSLTWGGAYEQYF. CDR3 nucleotide sequence: TGTGCCAGTAGCCTAACTTGGGGAGGGGCCTACGAGCAGTACTTC.

The chain combines TRBV18 with TRBJ1-2; no clear D. CDR1 is KGHSH, CDR2 LQKENI, per germline. The CDR3 consists of 16 residues. With 2 bases removed from V and 5 bases from J, the gap between germline ends came to 18 bases. CDR3 bases: TGTGCCAGCTCACCAGGGGATGGGGTACGGAGGTATGGCTACACCTTC. Translated: CASSPGDGVRRYGYTF.

The CDR3 spells CASSATVNYGYTF. The CDR3 coding sequence is TGTGCCAGCAGTGCAACAGTGAACTATGGCTACACCTTC. This chain joins TRBV27 and TRBJ1-2; no firm D call. The ends were cut back, 5 bases at V and 2 bases at J, with 9 bases in the middle. CDR3 length: 13 residues. CDR1 is MNHEY and CDR2 is SMNVEV in the germline V gene (reference sequence).

The chain employs TRBV7-9 and TRBJ2-2; 7 bases align to TRBD1. V gave up 6 bases and J gave up 1 base; unmatched junction bases: 2. In germline, CDR1 is SEHNR, CDR2 FQNEAQ (reference sequence). The CDR3 runs 14 residues. This CDR3 is CASRGTENTGELFF. The CDR3 nucleotides read TGTGCCAGCAGGGGGACAGAGAACACCGGGGAGCTGTTTTTT.

The chain is built from TRBV6-5 and TRBJ2-5; 10 bases align to TRBD2. Germline CDR1 is MNHEY and CDR2 is SVGAGI. J gave up 5 bases and V 0 bases, and 6 bases lay outside the gene matches. The CDR3 is 16 amino acids. The CDR3 loop reads CASSYSQRGGDETQYF. The CDR3 DNA reads as TGTGCCAGCAGTTACTCGCAGCGGGGGGGCGATGAGACCCAGTACTTC.

The V gene is TRBV19, the J gene TRBJ2-3; 8 nucleotides align to TRBD2. With V trimmed by 10 bases and J by 0 bases, 9 bases remained unmatched. CDR1 and CDR2 from the germline V gene are LNHDA and SQIVND (reference sequence). The CDR3 covers 15 residues. Written as DNA, the CDR3 is TGTGCCACTTCGATTAGCGGGGCTAGCACAGATACGCAGTATTTT. It yields the protein CATSISGASTDTQYF.

This clone was recorded a few times. The chain couples TRBV4-1 to TRBJ2-1; TRBD2 matches 12 bases. CDR3 size: 19 residues. CDR1 is MGHRA, CDR2 YSYEKL, per germline. With 4 bases clipped from V and 1 base from J, the junction kept 11 bases outside the gene matches. The CDR3 sequence: CASSLAPSLAGGSYNEQFF. The CDR3 DNA sequence: TGCGCCAGCAGCCTAGCGCCCTCCCTAGCGGGGGGGTCCTACAATGAGCAGTTCTTC.

This clone came up a few times. The chain joins TRBV2 to TRBJ2-1, with 10 bases matching TRBD2. V trimming: 5 bases; J trimming: 2 bases; junction bases outside the gene matches: 6. The CDR3 covers 16 residues. Germline V gene data show CDR1 as SNHLY and CDR2 as FYNNEI. The CDR3 region is CASSSLAGVPYNEQFF. CDR3 coding DNA: TGTGCCAGCAGTTCTCTAGCGGGGGTCCCCTACAATGAGCAGTTCTTC.

This clone was picked up one time. The chain employs TRBV5-1 and TRBJ1-3, with TRBD1 as a possible D gene (5 bases). The CDR3 consists of 16 residues. Trimming shortened V by 0 bases and J by 1 base, and 11 bases separated the two germline ends. Germline loops: CDR1 SGHRS, CDR2 YFSETQ. CDR3 sequence: CASSLGGRGSGNTIYF. The CDR3 nucleotides read TGCGCCAGCAGCTTGGGAGGGAGGGGATCTGGAAACACCATATATTTT.

This clone was observed once. The chain combines TRBV2 with TRBJ1-4; 8 bases match TRBD1. Per germline, CDR1 SNHLY and CDR2 FYNNEI. The CDR3 has 15 residues. J gave up 8 bases and V 8 bases, and 13 bases lay outside the gene matches. In DNA, the CDR3 is TGTGCCAGCGAGGCAGGGGGCGAGACGGGGGAAAAACTGTTTTTT. Its protein product is CASEAGGETGEKLFF.